What follows are 28 T cell receptor beta chains derived from one specimen sequenced in a study of radiation and T cells in renal cell carcinoma. The time point was: blood 4 weeks post-SBRT, at nephrectomy. Treatment indicated: 15 Gy SBRT to primary tumor, nephrectomy 4 weeks later. Method: immunoSEQ multiplex PCR; TCRdb's copy keeps in-frame clones and lacks some. The sample records roughly 90,000 clones, over 80% being singletons. The sample was blood, taken from a patient whose treatment included radiotherapy and nephrectomy. These receptor sequences come from a middle-aged man with renal cell carcinoma.

This chain connects TRBV20-1 to TRBJ2-7; no clear D. CDR1 is DFQATT, CDR2 SNEGSKA, per germline (reference sequence). The CDR3 totals 11 residues. The CDR3 here is CGPPKAYEQYF. Here the CDR3 DNA reads TGCGGACCACCAAAAGCCTACGAGCAGTACTTC.

DNA of the CDR3: TGTGCCAGCAGTTACATGACGGATTCACCCCTCCACTTT. Translating gives CASSYMTDSPLHF. This chain joins TRBV6-6 and TRBJ1-6; no definite D call. Trimming left V 2 bases short and J 8 bases short, with 7 bases between. Germline values: CDR1 MNHNY, CDR2 SVGAGI (reference sequence). There are 13 residues in the CDR3.

The chain couples TRBV7-9 to TRBJ2-7; D is possibly TRBD1 (5 bases). The germline CDR1 and CDR2 sequences are SEHNR and FQNEAQ (reference sequence). Trimming stripped 2 bases from V and 3 bases from J, with 8 bases between. CDR3 length equals 13 residues. The CDR3 sequence: CASSLTRVYEQYF. CDR3 DNA sequence: TGTGCCAGCAGCTTAACCAGGGTCTACGAGCAGTACTTC.

The rearrangement links TRBV5-1 to TRBJ1-2, with 8 bases identical to TRBD1. The germline CDR1 and CDR2 sequences are SGHRS and YFSETQ. The CDR3 has 15 residues. Trimming removed 0 bases from V and 8 bases from J; junction bases left unmatched: 9. The CDR3 loop reads CASSLVAGGAGGYTF. The CDR3 nucleotides are TGCGCCAGCAGCTTGGTTGCAGGGGGCGCAGGGGGCTACACCTTC.

This sequence joins TRBV5-4 and TRBJ2-5; weak D call: TRBD1 (5 bases). This CDR3 contains 13 residues. The V and J ends lost 0 bases and 6 bases respectively, with 9 bases between them. The V gene's germline CDR1 is SGHNT and CDR2 YYREEE (reference sequence). CDR3 protein: CASSLGQGQTQYF. CDR3 coding DNA: TGTGCCAGCAGCTTGGGGCAGGGTCAGACCCAGTACTTC.

The chain combines TRBV5-1 with TRBJ2-1; 7 nucleotides agree with TRBD1. Germline assignment: CDR1 SGHRS and CDR2 YFSETQ. The V and J ends lost 0 bases and 4 bases, in that order; junction bases with no gene match: 1. The CDR3 runs 14 residues. The CDR3 region is CASSLGDSYNEQFF. DNA of the CDR3: TGCGCCAGCAGCTTGGGGGACAGTTACAATGAGCAGTTCTTC.

The J gene is TRBJ2-1, the V gene TRBV7-3; D gene unclear. Germline V gene data show CDR1 as SGHTA and CDR2 as FQGTGA. The V end was cut by 8 bases, the J end by 0 bases, with 11 bases between. The CDR3 has 14 residues. This CDR3 reads CASSATSSYNEQFF. DNA of the CDR3: TGTGCCAGCTCGGCCACCAGCTCCTACAATGAGCAGTTCTTC.

The chain links TRBV7-9 to TRBJ2-7, with D unclear. This CDR3 is built from 12 residues. Germline V CDR1 and CDR2: SEHNR, FQNEAQ (reference sequence). Trimming cost V 5 bases and J 4 bases, with 9 bases left between them. Here the CDR3 DNA reads TGTGCCAGCAGCCTCCAGGTGTACGAGCAGTACTTC. This sequence encodes CASSLQVYEQYF.

V gene TRBV28 combines with J gene TRBJ2-7; D possibly corresponds to TRBD1 (7 bases). The germline V gene has CDR1 MDHEN and CDR2 SYDVKM. Trimming cost V 5 bases and J 3 bases, with 14 bases left between them. The length of the CDR3 is 14 residues. The CDR3 is CASSPGGMGYEQYF. CDR3 bases: TGTGCCAGCAGTCCAGGGGGGATGGGCTACGAGCAGTACTTC.

V is TRBV2 and J is TRBJ2-1; 12 bases are a match to TRBD2. CDR1 and CDR2 (germline): SNHLY, FYNNEI. J was trimmed by 9 bases and V by 9 bases; bases with no gene match: 6. The CDR3 length is 13 residues. The CDR3 loop is CARRLAGAFEQFF. As DNA, the CDR3 is TGTGCCAGGAGACTAGCGGGAGCTTTTGAGCAGTTCTTC.

The rearrangement uses TRBV4-1 and TRBJ1-2; tentatively, D is TRBD1 (5 bases). Germline CDR1 is MGHRA and CDR2 is YSYEKL. V lost 2 bases to trimming and J lost 9 bases, with 13 bases between them. The CDR3 totals 13 residues. This CDR3 reads CASSQQNRGSYTF. CDR3 nucleotide sequence: TGCGCCAGCAGCCAACAGAATCGGGGGAGCTACACCTTC.

In this sample, this clone turned up a few times. The genes are TRBV10-1 and TRBJ2-1, with TRBD2 identical over 16 bases. The germline V gene has CDR1 WNHNN and CDR2 SYGVQD (reference sequence). The V gene end was trimmed by 2 bases and the J gene end by 13 bases; junction bases not matched to a gene: 5. This CDR3 is built from 15 residues. This chain's CDR3 is CASSEGTSGGADQFF. CDR3 nucleotide sequence: TGCGCCAGCAGTGAGGGGACTAGCGGGGGGGCTGACCAGTTCTTC.

J is TRBJ1-2 and V is TRBV29-1; tentative D call: TRBD1 (5 bases). The CDR3 runs 12 residues. V was pared by 4 bases and J by 6 bases, with 12 bases between. Germline CDR1 is SQVTM and CDR2 is ANQGSEA. DNA of the CDR3: TGCAGCGTTGGAACCCGGGGCGATGGCTACACCTTC. Amino acids: CSVGTRGDGYTF. Looking up the rest from reference TRBV29-1 and TRBJ1-2 gives the full variable domain: SAVISQKPSRDICQRGTSLTIQCQVDSQVTMMFWYRQQPGQSLTLIATANQGSEATYESGFVIDKFPISRPNLTFSTLTVSNMSPEDSSIYLCSVGTRGDGYTFGSGTRLTVV.

The chain has TRBV20-1 and TRBJ2-3; no firm D call. Trimming pared 3 bases from V and 6 bases from J, leaving 7 bases between. Germline V gene lookup returns CDR1 DFQATT and CDR2 SNEGSKA (reference sequence). This CDR3 has 11 residues. The CDR3 coding sequence is TGCAGTGCTAGTTCCGTGGATACGCAGTATTTT. Its protein product is CSASSVDTQYF.

The chain carries TRBV2 and TRBJ1-5, with 7 nucleotides matching TRBD1. The CDR3 length is 14 residues. From germline, CDR1 is SNHLY and CDR2 FYNNEI. The V segment lost 7 bases and the J segment 4 bases; nucleotides outside the gene matches: 7. The CDR3 DNA reads TGTGCCAGCACCGTAACAGGGGAAAATCAGCCCCAGCATTTT. This sequence encodes CASTVTGENQPQHF. The variable domain in full, with the rest retrieved from reference TRBV2 and TRBJ1-5, is EPEVTQTPSHQVTQMGQEVILRCVPISNHLYFYWYRQILGQKVEFLVSFYNNEISEKSEIFDDQFSVERPDGSNFTLKIRSTKLEDSAMYFCASTVTGENQPQHFGDGTRLSIL.

The chain carries TRBV7-9 and TRBJ2-7; 7 bases are a match to TRBD1. The CDR3 extends over 12 amino acids. Germline V gene sequence: CDR1 SEHNR, CDR2 FQNEAQ (reference sequence). V lost 3 bases and J lost 6; bases outside the gene matches: 2. The CDR3 DNA sequence: TGTGCCAGCAGCTTTACAGGGGTCGAGCAGTACTTC. Translating gives CASSFTGVEQYF.

The chain joins TRBV2 to TRBJ2-1; 11 nucleotides match TRBD2. With 6 bases clipped from V and 2 bases from J, the junction kept 3 bases outside the gene matches. This CDR3 region has 15 residues. Looked up from germline, CDR1 is SNHLY and CDR2 is FYNNEI. As DNA, the CDR3 is TGTGCCAGCAGCTCGACTAGCGGGACCTACAATGAGCAGTTCTTC. Translation gives CASSSTSGTYNEQFF.

This clone was recorded a few times. The genes are TRBV18 and TRBJ1-2; no definite D call. The CDR3 spans 14 residues. V was cut by 3 bases and J by 2 bases, with 10 bases left in between. CDR1 KGHSH and CDR2 LQKENI come from the germline V gene. The CDR3 reads CASSPAEINYGYTF. CDR3 bases: TGTGCCAGCTCACCGGCAGAGATCAACTATGGCTACACCTTC.

The CDR3 nucleotides are TGCGCCAGCAGCCCCGGTCCAAGGGCTCAAACCTACGAGCAGTACTTC. It translates to CASSPGPRAQTYEQYF. V and J are TRBV4-1 and TRBJ2-5, with D hard to call. With the DNA end fitting TRBJ2-7 better, the J assignment may be wrong. CDR1 is MGHRA, CDR2 YSYEKL, per germline. The CDR3 runs 16 residues.

The chain has TRBV7-6 and TRBJ2-7; 7 bases fit TRBD1. CDR3 length: 15 residues. Germline CDR1 is SGHVS and CDR2 is FNYEAQ. J lost 3 bases, V lost 5 bases, and 10 bases had no gene match. The CDR3 coding sequence is TGTGCCAGCAGCACGAACCCGGGACAGAGCTACGAGCAGTACTTC. This sequence encodes CASSTNPGQSYEQYF.

The gene calls are TRBV5-1 and TRBJ2-7; D gene ambiguous. V gave up 0 bases and J gave up 0 bases, with 13 bases separating them. CDR1 and CDR2 from the germline V gene are SGHRS and YFSETQ. The CDR3 spans 16 residues. CDR3 DNA: TGCGCCAGCAGCTTGGACGGTCCACCGAGCTCCTACGAGCAGTACTTC. It translates to CASSLDGPPSSYEQYF.

The chain carries TRBV28 and TRBJ2-1; D might be TRBD2 (6 bases). The V gene lost 4 bases and the J gene lost 7 bases, with 14 bases spanning the gap. The CDR3 has 14 residues. The germline CDR1 and CDR2 sequences are MDHEN and SYDVKM. The CDR3 DNA reads TGTGCCAGCAGTTGGGACTCCCCCGGAAATGAGCAGTTCTTC. Encoded protein: CASSWDSPGNEQFF.

This clone turned up a few times. The V call is TRBV30, the J call TRBJ1-1; D perhaps matches TRBD1 (6 bases). The CDR3 has 14 amino acids. V gave up 3 bases and J gave up 2 bases, with 13 bases separating them. Germline V gene data show CDR1 as GTSNPN and CDR2 as SVGIG (reference sequence). The CDR3 is CAWRQMDRNTEAFF. CDR3 sequence (DNA): TGTGCCTGGAGACAGATGGACAGAAACACTGAAGCTTTCTTT. Based on the CDR3 plus reference TRBV30 and TRBJ1-1, the full variable domain is SQTIHQWPATLVQPVGSPLSLECTVEGTSNPNLYWYRQAAGRGLQLLFYSVGIGQISSEVPQNLSASRPQDRQFILSSKKLLLSDSGFYLCAWRQMDRNTEAFFGQGTRLTVV.

This chain links TRBV7-9 with TRBJ1-5; D uncertain. Germline CDR1 and CDR2: SEHNR and FQNEAQ (reference sequence). There are 15 residues in the CDR3. Trimming pared 4 bases from V and 3 bases from J, leaving 13 bases between. As DNA, the CDR3 is TGTGCCAGCAGCTCCGCAACGTCCCCCAATCAGCCCCAGCATTTT. Protein sequence: CASSSATSPNQPQHF.

V and J are TRBV28 and TRBJ2-7; 12 bases fit TRBD1. CDR3 length: 17 residues. Germline CDR1 MDHEN, CDR2 SYDVKM. The V gene end was trimmed by 4 bases and the J gene end by 2 bases; junction bases not matched to a gene: 9. CDR3 coding DNA: TGTGCCAGCAGTTCCTTGGGACAGGGGGCTCCTGCCTACGAGCAGTACTTC. It specifies CASSSLGQGAPAYEQYF.

V is TRBV27 and J is TRBJ2-7; 9 nucleotides line up with TRBD1. With 4 bases clipped from V and 9 bases from J, the junction kept 10 bases outside the gene matches. There are 14 residues in the CDR3. Germline CDR1 MNHEY, CDR2 SMNVEV (reference sequence). DNA of the CDR3: TGTGCCAGCAGTTCGGGTCGGACAGGGGTAGGGCAGTACTTC. Translation: CASSSGRTGVGQYF.

The chain uses TRBV7-2 and TRBJ1-1; D remains unclear. CDR1 SGHTA and CDR2 FQGNSA come from the germline V gene. Trimming cost V 6 bases and J 0 bases, with 14 bases left between them. This CDR3 region has 15 residues. CDR3 coding DNA: TGTGCCAGCAGGACTGACCGGGCCTTGAACACTGAAGCTTTCTTT. This gives the protein CASRTDRALNTEAFF.

V and J are TRBV19 and TRBJ1-2; D gene ambiguous. The germline gives CDR1 LNHDA, CDR2 SQIVND (reference sequence). The CDR3 extends over 12 amino acids. Trimming shortened V by 5 bases and J by 3 bases, and 7 bases separated the two germline ends. CDR3 region: CASSALDYGYTF. The CDR3 region has the DNA TGTGCCAGTAGTGCGTTGGACTATGGCTACACCTTC.